Listed below are T cell receptor beta chains from one sample, sequenced in a study of OX40 agonist ivuxolimab in advanced cancers. Method: immunoSEQ multiplex PCR; TCRdb's copy keeps in-frame clones and lacks some. The repertoire holds roughly 25,000 clones, approximately 90% seen once, with approximately 19% in the top ten. The specimen was CD4+ or CD8+ T cells sorted from blood, collected in a trial of the OX40 agonist ivuxolimab. The receptor source for this set is an adult with an advanced solid tumor such as melanoma, head and neck, liver or kidney cancer. CDR3s include the opening cysteine and the closing phenylalanine or tryptophan. Each record gives: CDR3 length, V gene, J gene, CDR3 protein.

15	TRBV6-5	TRBJ2-5	CASSYSTTAQETQYF
10	TRBV29-1	TRBJ1-2	CSVVAGGYTF
15	TRBV13	TRBJ2-7	CASSLRLADTYEQYF
17	TRBV7-3	TRBJ2-1	CASSLDFPLSSYNEQFF
15	TRBV5-1	TRBJ2-4	CASSFSGGLKNIQYF
13	TRBV6-5	TRBJ2-2	CATAGEGAGELFF
15	TRBV25-1	TRBJ2-5	CASSARTVYQETQYF
18	TRBV28	TRBJ2-5	CASSNRPLGQRYQETQYF
12	TRBV2	TRBJ1-5	CASSEMQLVQHF
15	TRBV11-2	TRBJ2-7	CASSFASGVYYEQYF
13	TRBV19	TRBJ2-1	CASSISLYNEQFF
15	TRBV6-1	TRBJ2-7	CASSERDQSPYEQYF
16	TRBV5-6	TRBJ2-3	CASSSPGPAYTDTQYF
17	TRBV28	TRBJ1-2	CASIPGVPGQGPYGYTF
17	TRBV7-9	TRBJ2-2	CASSRSVSGDNTGELFF
9	TRBV6-5	TRBJ2-7	CASSYYGPF
14	TRBV9	TRBJ2-4	CASSSTLAKNIQYF
13	TRBV5-8	TRBJ2-7	CASTVGPSYEQYF
14	TRBV5-5	TRBJ1-6	CASRLPSANSPLHF
11	TRBV28	TRBJ1-1	CASTSSPEAFF
16	TRBV4-1	TRBJ1-2	CASSQGSTGPSYGYTF
16	TRBV27	TRBJ1-6	CASSEAGMAYNSPLHF
15	TRBV19	TRBJ2-6	CASSLWGAGANVLTF
15	TRBV9	TRBJ1-1	CASSQGGHVNTEAFF
15	TRBV10-3	TRBJ2-2	CAISEQEGGTGELFF
19	TRBV4-3	TRBJ1-6	CASSQDYVTTGGYNSPLHF
13	TRBV7-8	TRBJ2-7	CASSPRTSIEQYF
11	TRBV5-1	TRBJ2-1	CASRLNNEQFF
14	TRBV7-2	TRBJ2-7	CASSALGQGNEQYF
15	TRBV5-4	TRBJ2-3	CASSFEAEERDTQYF
13	TRBV14	TRBJ2-1	CASSPNPGVEQFF
17	TRBV4-1	TRBJ1-2	CASSQDMIYSGDYGYTF
15	TRBV5-4	TRBJ2-1	CASSLGVSGVYEQFF
15	TRBV6-5	TRBJ2-5	CASSQLAGVAETQYF
14	TRBV19	TRBJ1-1	CASSIVVQGPEAFF
16	TRBV27	TRBJ2-1	CASSTLLAGLYNEQFF
13	TRBV7-9	TRBJ1-1	CASSLAGNTEAFF
15	TRBV6-1	TRBJ2-3	CASSESTGSLDTQYF
15	TRBV5-1	TRBJ1-4	CASSGGTGRNEKLFF
15	TRBV5-1	TRBJ1-2	CASSPSLGANYGYTF
13	TRBV30	TRBJ2-7	CAGEQDLDYEQYF
14	TRBV10-2	TRBJ2-5	CATRNRDEEETQYF
15	TRBV28	TRBJ2-1	CASTPTSGSTDEQFF
17	TRBV27	TRBJ2-7	CASSLFRPRDGSYEQYF
15	TRBV27	TRBJ2-1	CASRLSGSSYNEQFF